This T cell receptor beta chain was recovered during a study of naive and memory T cell subsets. The germline V gene encodes CDR1 MGHRA and CDR2 YSYEKL. This CDR3 spans 15 amino acids. Trimming took off 4 bases at V and 0 bases at J, with 9 bases between the two ends. Two oligonucleotides, mixed equimolar, formed the beta constant-region primer covering TRBC1 and TRBC2. Ligated cDNA was amplified by four rounds of PCR with nested alpha and beta constant-region primers and SP2. One entry per CDR3 protein results from TCRdb running MiXCR on the UMI-ligation and nested PCR reads. Among roughly 21,000 distinct CDR3 sequences listed, approximately 10% were seen once.

This TCR was recovered from a human donor in good health. V and J are TRBV4-1 and TRBJ2-2; D is possibly TRBD2 (5 bases). Sequenced: central memory CD8+ T cells from blood. The CDR3 DNA sequence: TGCGCCAGCAGCCCGCCGAGGGCGAACACCGGGGAGCTGTTTTTT. Its translation is CASSPPRANTGELFF.